This TCR beta chain was sequenced in a study of shared clonotypes between healthy human individuals. Genomic DNA (from each subset) was split evenly across several immunoSEQ plates. Clones were read by immunoSEQ multiplex PCR, and TCRdb kept only the in-frame ones, dropping some. The sample has some 580,000 clones; nearly 98% are singletons. Only CD45RO-negative cells positively selected for CCR7 counted as naive CD8 cells, so terminally differentiated effector memory CD45RA+ cells were excluded. The sequencing sample was made of naive CD8+ T cells sorted from blood. The sequence was obtained from a man under 40 in good health.

This chain's CDR3 is CASSSTSSYEQYF. The CDR3 nucleotides read TGTGCCAGCAGCTCGACTAGCTCCTACGAGCAGTACTTC. The chain recombines TRBV7-9 with TRBJ2-7; maybe TRBD2 (6 bases). Trimming left V 4 bases short and J 0 bases short, with 7 bases between. CDR3 length: 13 amino acids. CDR1 is SEHNR and CDR2 is FQNEAQ in the germline V gene (reference sequence).